The 8 T cell receptor beta chains below were found in one sample sequenced in a study of blood T cell repertoires in COVID-19. Assay: immunoSEQ multiplex PCR; the TCRdb copy retains only in-frame clones and omits some. This table has 250,000 to 300,000 clones, around 78% appearing once. Sequenced material: peripheral blood. These receptors were taken from a man in his 60s who had recovered from COVID-19.

The V gene is TRBV7-2, the J gene TRBJ2-2; 10 nucleotides align to TRBD2. From germline, CDR1 is SGHTA and CDR2 FQGNSA. V shed 8 bases, J shed 0 bases, and the junction held 12 bases outside the gene matches. The CDR3 contains 18 residues. CDR3 loop: CASPLSSGSVANTGELFF. The CDR3 DNA reads as TGTGCCAGCCCTTTATCTAGCGGGAGCGTCGCGAACACCGGGGAGCTGTTTTTT.

V and J are TRBV5-1 and TRBJ2-4, with no clear D. From germline, CDR1 is SGHRS and CDR2 YFSETQ. The V gene lost 4 bases and the J gene lost 5 bases, with 13 bases spanning the gap. This CDR3 has 14 residues. CDR3 region: CASSQDDTQNIQYF. CDR3 coding DNA: TGCGCCAGCAGCCAAGACGACACCCAAAACATTCAGTACTTC. Complete variable domain (other parts from reference TRBV5-1 and TRBJ2-4): KAGVTQTPRYLIKTRGQQVTLSCSPISGHRSVSWYQQTPGQGLQFLFEYFSETQRNKGNFPGRFSGRQFSNSRSEMNVSTLELGDSALYLCASSQDDTQNIQYFGAGTRLSVL.

The V call is TRBV19, the J call TRBJ1-4; 11 bases match TRBD1. Germline CDR1 LNHDA, CDR2 SQIVND (reference sequence). This CDR3 contains 17 residues. V lost 4 bases, J lost 8 bases, and 12 bases stayed unmatched. The CDR3 region has the DNA TGTGCCAGTAGTAAGAGGACAGGGGGCGCGAGTAGAGAAAAACTGTTTTTT. Residues: CASSKRTGGASREKLFF.

J is TRBJ2-7 and V is TRBV6-5; D may be TRBD1 (6 bases). Germline V gene sequence: CDR1 MNHEY, CDR2 SVGAGI. V lost 5 bases and J lost 3, with 17 bases in between. The CDR3 consists of 15 residues. Here the CDR3 DNA reads TGTGCCAGCAGTCCGCGACAGGTGCTGGGCTACGAGCAGTACTTC. Protein sequence: CASSPRQVLGYEQYF.

A few counts support this clone. The V gene is TRBV19, the J gene TRBJ1-5; 11 bases match TRBD1. Unmatched junction bases numbered 6, after V lost 5 bases and J lost 9 bases. Germline values: CDR1 LNHDA, CDR2 SQIVND (reference sequence). This CDR3 is 14 amino acids long. The chain's CDR3 is CASSGQGAGWPQHF. Written as DNA, the CDR3 is TGTGCCAGTAGTGGACAGGGGGCAGGCTGGCCCCAGCATTTT. Using reference TRBV19 and TRBJ1-5 for the parts outside the CDR3, the full variable domain is DGGITQSPKYLFRKEGQNVTLSCEQNLNHDAMYWYRQDPGQGLRLIYYSQIVNDFQKGDIAEGYSVSREKKESFPLTVTSAQKNPTAFYLCASSGQGAGWPQHFGDGTRLSIL.

J is TRBJ2-1 and V is TRBV30; D might be TRBD2 (5 bases). Germline V CDR1 and CDR2: GTSNPN, SVGIG (reference sequence). This CDR3 has 11 residues. Trimming removed 2 bases from V and 10 bases from J, with 9 bases in between. The CDR3 is CAWSSEGEQFF. CDR3 nucleotide sequence: TGTGCCTGGAGTAGTGAGGGAGAGCAGTTCTTC.

The gene calls are TRBV5-1 and TRBJ2-1; TRBD2 aligns across 9 bases. The V gene end was trimmed by 3 bases and the J gene end by 1 base; junction bases not matched to a gene: 5. The CDR3 length is 16 residues. Germline loops: CDR1 SGHRS, CDR2 YFSETQ. CDR3 region: CASSSLAGTSYNEQFF. The CDR3, as DNA: TGCGCCAGCAGCTCCCTAGCGGGAACGTCCTACAATGAGCAGTTCTTC.

This clone was observed a handful of times. V gene TRBV24-1 combines with J gene TRBJ1-5; D ambiguous. This CDR3 contains 12 residues. Per the germline V gene, CDR1 is KGHDR and CDR2 is SFDVKD. V lost 7 bases and J 7 bases, leaving 10 bases between the germline ends. The CDR3 loop is CATSESGQPQHF. In DNA form, the CDR3 reads TGTGCCACCAGCGAATCGGGGCAGCCCCAGCATTTT.